This TCR beta chain emerged from a study of CD8+ T cells in alopecia areata. The V end was cut by 5 bases, the J end by 7 bases, with 17 bases between. The CDR3 is made up of 14 amino acids. The germline CDR1 and CDR2 sequences are SGHTA and FQGNSA. Findings and limits, study-wide: The study found that many expanded lesional clones persisted in scalp and blood during tofacitinib.

In each case, RNA was isolated and then reverse transcribed into cDNA as the sequencing template. Clones were sequenced by immunoSEQ multiplex PCR, and TCRdb holds only the in-frame ones, with some missing. The repertoire consists of approximately 160,000 clones, with approximately 62% occurring once and the leading ten covering over 12%. As to this clone: The antigen is undetermined.

Described treatment: oral pan-JAK inhibitor, 5-10 mg twice daily. Sequencing used CD4+ T cells sorted from blood, obtained at week 24, from a patient treated with tofacitinib. J is TRBJ1-2 and V is TRBV7-2, with a possible D match to TRBD1 (6 bases). This clonotype was obtained from a human donor with alopecia areata. The CDR3 sequence: CASSLQGGVPGYTF. As DNA, the CDR3 is TGTGCCAGCAGCCTACAGGGAGGAGTACCTGGCTACACCTTC. The full variable domain, completed using reference TRBV7-2 and TRBJ1-2, is GAGVSQSPSNKVTEKGKDVELRCDPISGHTALYWYRQSLGQGLEFLIYFQGNSAPDKSGLPSDRFSAERTGGSVSTLTIQRTQQEDSAVYLCASSLQGGVPGYTFGSGTRLTVV.